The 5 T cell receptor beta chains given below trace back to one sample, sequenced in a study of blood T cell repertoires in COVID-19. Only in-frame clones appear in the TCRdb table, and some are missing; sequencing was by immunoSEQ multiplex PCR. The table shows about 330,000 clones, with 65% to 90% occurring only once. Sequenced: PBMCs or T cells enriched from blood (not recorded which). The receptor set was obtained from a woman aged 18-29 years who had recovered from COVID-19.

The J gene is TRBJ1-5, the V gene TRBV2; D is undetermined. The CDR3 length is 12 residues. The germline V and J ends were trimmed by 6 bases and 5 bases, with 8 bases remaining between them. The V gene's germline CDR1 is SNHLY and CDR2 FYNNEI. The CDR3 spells CASSLGDQPQHF. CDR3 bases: TGTGCCAGCAGCCTCGGGGATCAGCCCCAGCATTTT.

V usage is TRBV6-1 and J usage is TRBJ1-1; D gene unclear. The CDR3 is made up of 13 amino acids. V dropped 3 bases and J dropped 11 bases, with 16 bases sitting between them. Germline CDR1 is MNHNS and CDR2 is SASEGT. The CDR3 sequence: CASSERGILGAFF. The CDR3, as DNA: TGTGCCAGCAGTGAGCGAGGGATATTAGGGGCTTTCTTT.

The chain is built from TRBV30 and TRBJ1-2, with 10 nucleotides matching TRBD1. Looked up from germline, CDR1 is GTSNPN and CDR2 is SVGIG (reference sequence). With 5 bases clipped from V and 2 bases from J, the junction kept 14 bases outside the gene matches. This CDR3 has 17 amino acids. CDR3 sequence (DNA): TGTGCCTGGGCGAGATCCGGGACAGGGGAAGCCAACTATGGCTACACCTTC. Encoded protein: CAWARSGTGEANYGYTF.

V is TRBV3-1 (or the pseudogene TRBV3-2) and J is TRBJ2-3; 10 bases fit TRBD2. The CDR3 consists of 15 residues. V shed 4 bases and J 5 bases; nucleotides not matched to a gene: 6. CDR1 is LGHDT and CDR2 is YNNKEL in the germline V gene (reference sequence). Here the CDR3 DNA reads TGTGCCAGCAGCCCACTTAGCGGGGGGCAAGATACGCAGTATTTT. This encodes CASSPLSGGQDTQYF.

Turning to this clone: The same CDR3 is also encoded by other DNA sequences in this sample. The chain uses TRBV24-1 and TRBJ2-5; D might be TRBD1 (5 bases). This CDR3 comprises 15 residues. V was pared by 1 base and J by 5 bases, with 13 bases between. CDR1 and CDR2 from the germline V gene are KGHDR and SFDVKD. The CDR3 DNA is TGTGCCACCAGTGATTTTGTGCAGGGTCGGGAGACCCAGTACTTC. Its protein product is CATSDFVQGRETQYF.